One and the same sample provided the 15 T cell receptor beta chains below, sequenced in a study of post-analysis software for immune sequencing data (dated by TCRdb to the mid-2010s). Library preparation was by PCR. Sequencing used an Illumina HiSeq 2500. To reduce PCR and sequencing biases, unique molecular identifiers were incorporated into the TCR beta cDNA libraries. TCRdb itself trimmed the public reads at Q25 with fastp, ran MiXCR and retained productive beta chains. Each record represents a unique CDR3 protein, reported with the most common genes and DNA among its rows. The table for this sample lists fewer than 600,000 distinct CDR3 sequences; approximately 46% of them were counted only once. The top ten clones comprise around 10% of the sample. These receptors lack a known antigen. The paper's findings and limits, for the study overall: Patients showed significantly higher frequencies than controls for about 5 TRBV segments, among them TRBV5-6, TRBV5-1 and TRBV20-1.

Source material: blood. Receptors were obtained from a girl aged 5 to 17 with multiple sclerosis.

The genes are TRBV3-1 and TRBJ1-6; 7 positions match TRBD1. This CDR3 comprises 14 residues. Germline V gene sequence: CDR1 LGHDT, CDR2 YNNKEL (reference sequence). J lost 8 bases, V lost 1 base, and 2 bases had no gene match. The chain's CDR3 is CASSQVDRDSPLHF. CDR3 sequence (DNA): TGTGCCAGCAGCCAAGTTGACAGGGATTCACCCCTCCACTTT.

The chain couples TRBV5-1 to TRBJ1-1, with D perhaps matching TRBD1 (5 bases). V dropped 4 bases and J dropped 5 bases, with 18 bases sitting between them. The CDR3 is made up of 15 amino acids. Germline V CDR1 and CDR2: SGHRS, YFSETQ. This CDR3 is CASSPTRDGYTEAFF. For the CDR3, the DNA is TGCGCCAGCAGCCCGACCAGGGACGGATATACTGAAGCTTTCTTT.

This chain connects TRBV7-4 to TRBJ2-7; D not resolved. In germline, CDR1 is SGHVT, CDR2 SQSDAQ. The CDR3 totals 17 residues. Between the trimmed V and J ends, which lost 2 bases and 2 bases, there was a span of 19 bases. The CDR3 nucleotides read TGTGCCAGCAGCTTAAATTATGGAACAGAGGTCACCTACGAGCAGTACTTC. Translated: CASSLNYGTEVTYEQYF.

This clonotype was seen only a few times. The rearrangement uses TRBV27 and TRBJ1-2; 9 positions match TRBD1. The CDR3 has 15 amino acids. The J segment lost 0 bases and the V segment lost 6 bases, leaving 5 bases of the junction unmatched. The germline V gene encodes CDR1 MNHEY and CDR2 SMNVEV (reference sequence). The CDR3 DNA sequence: TGTGCCAGCAGGGGGACAGGGAGAGCTAACTATGGCTACACCTTC. It is translated as CASRGTGRANYGYTF.

This clonotype came up a few times. The V and J genes are TRBV20-1 and TRBJ2-3, with D possibly matching TRBD2 (5 bases). The germline V gene has CDR1 DFQATT and CDR2 SNEGSKA (reference sequence). There are 14 residues in the CDR3. Trimming removed 3 bases from V and 3 bases from J, with 13 bases in between. In DNA form, the CDR3 reads TGCAGTGCTAGTATCCGGGGATTTACAGATACGCAGTATTTT. Protein product: CSASIRGFTDTQYF.

A few counts support this clonotype. V and J are TRBV7-9 and TRBJ1-2, with D perhaps TRBD1 (5 bases). The V end was cut by 4 bases, the J end by 4 bases, with 13 bases between. CDR3 length: 14 residues. From germline, CDR1 is SEHNR and CDR2 FQNEAQ (reference sequence). The CDR3, as DNA: TGTGCCAGCAGCTCTGGGGACGGGGTCTATGGCTACACCTTC. Amino acid sequence: CASSSGDGVYGYTF.

In DNA, the CDR3 is TGTGCCAGCAGTTTCGGACGAGGGGCCAATGAGCAGTTCTTC. It encodes CASSFGRGANEQFF. This chain uses TRBV12-3 or TRBV12-4 with TRBJ2-1, with D possibly being TRBD1 or TRBD2 (5 bases each). Trimming took off 3 bases at V and 6 bases at J, with 12 bases between the two ends. The CDR3 contains 14 residues.

The sample holds a few counts of this clonotype. The chain combines TRBV20-1 with TRBJ2-1; a possible D gene is TRBD2 (6 bases). Per the germline V gene, CDR1 is DFQATT and CDR2 is SNEGSKA (reference sequence). V was shortened by 6 bases and J by 8 bases, with 14 bases between the two germline ends. The CDR3 is made up of 12 amino acids. CDR3 sequence: CSASGESDEQFF. DNA of the CDR3: TGCAGTGCGTCGGGGGAATCGGATGAGCAGTTCTTC.

The rearrangement links TRBV10-3 to TRBJ2-3; no firm D call. V lost 5 bases and J lost 0, with 9 bases in between. Germline V lookup: CDR1 ENHRY, CDR2 SYGVKD. The length of the CDR3 is 14 residues. CDR3 DNA sequence: TGTGCCATCAGTACGGGTGCTAGCACAGATACGCAGTATTTT. Translating it yields CAISTGASTDTQYF.

The chain carries TRBV28 and TRBJ2-5; D perhaps matches TRBD2 (5 bases). The J call is uncertain, as TRBJ2-7 better fits the DNA end. The CDR3 is made up of 15 amino acids. Germline-derived CDR1 and CDR2 are MDHEN and SYDVKM. CDR3 region: CASSLKGAISHEQYF. CDR3 bases: TGTGCCAGCAGTTTAAAGGGAGCGATATCACACGAGCAGTACTTC.

This clonotype came up a few times. J is TRBJ1-2 and V is TRBV7-9, with D unclear. This CDR3 is built from 12 residues. In germline, CDR1 is SEHNR, CDR2 FQNEAQ (reference sequence). Between the trimmed V and J ends, which lost 4 bases and 5 bases, there was a span of 8 bases. Here the CDR3 reads CASSWGEYGYTF. CDR3 DNA: TGTGCCAGCAGCTGGGGAGAATATGGCTACACCTTC. The full variable domain, in which reference TRBV7-9 and TRBJ1-2 provide the parts outside the CDR3, is DTGVSQNPRHKITKRGQNVTFRCDPISEHNRLYWYRQTLGQGPEFLTYFQNEAQLEKSRLLSDRFSAERPKGSFSTLEIQRTEQGDSAMYLCASSWGEYGYTFGSGTRLTVV.

The genes are TRBV28 and TRBJ2-3; 8 bases are a match to TRBD2. The germline V gene encodes CDR1 MDHEN and CDR2 SYDVKM. Trimming removed 8 bases from V and 1 base from J; junction bases left unmatched: 8. The CDR3 has 15 amino acids. The CDR3: CASCLREGCTDTQYF. CDR3 sequence (DNA): TGTGCCAGCTGCCTACGGGAGGGATGCACAGATACGCAGTATTTT.

This chain connects TRBV21-1 to TRBJ2-1; TRBD1 was called by the table and not checked on the DNA. TRBV21-1 has pseudogene status. The CDR3 is 13 residues long. This CDR3 is CASSTLRHPQQFF. CDR3 sequence (DNA): TGTGCCAGCAGCACATTAAGGCACCCCCAGCAGTTCTTC.

This clonotype has a handful of counts. The chain recombines TRBV20-1 with TRBJ1-1; a possible D gene is TRBD1 (5 bases). Trimming cost V 6 bases and J 0 bases, with 11 bases left between them. This CDR3 is built from 13 residues. Germline assignment: CDR1 DFQATT and CDR2 SNEGSKA (reference sequence). CDR3 protein: CSAPRDLNTEAFF. The CDR3 nucleotides read TGCAGTGCACCCAGGGACTTGAACACTGAAGCTTTCTTT.

V and J are TRBV5-1 and TRBJ1-4, with D possibly being TRBD1 (5 bases). The ends were cut back, 4 bases at V and 4 bases at J, with 14 bases in the middle. CDR1 SGHRS and CDR2 YFSETQ come from the germline V gene. The CDR3 contains 15 residues. The DNA for the CDR3 is TGCGCCAGCAGCCCCGACGGGGGGATTAATGAAAAACTGTTTTTT. Encoded protein: CASSPDGGINEKLFF.